Below, 9 T cell receptor beta chains from the same sample are listed, as sequenced in a study of breast tumors, draining lymph nodes, adjacent tissues. MiXCR, run by TCRdb on the multiplex PCR reads, gives a single entry per CDR3 protein. The sample contains about 53,000 distinct CDR3 sequences, about 40% of which appear only once. The sequencing sample was made of breast tumor tissue. The receptor source for this set is a female donor with breast cancer. Some clones in this sample may be carry-over from other donors' samples.

This clonotype was recorded at least ten times. The gene calls are TRBV20-1 and TRBJ2-1; TRBD2 aligns across 9 bases. Germline V gives CDR1 DFQATT, CDR2 SNEGSKA (reference sequence). With V trimmed by 2 bases and J by 9 bases, 20 bases remained unmatched. CDR3 length equals 18 residues. The DNA of the CDR3 is TGCAGTGCTAGACGTCATCAACCGGGACTAGCCCGAGAGGCTGAGCAGTTCTTC. Its translation is CSARRHQPGLAREAEQFF.

This clonotype was detected a few times. A read error may account for a junction end that differs from germline. V and J are TRBV7-2 and TRBJ1-6; 10 nucleotides line up with TRBD1. Germline CDR1 reads SGHTA; CDR2 reads FQGNSA. The CDR3 is 15 amino acids. CDR3 sequence (DNA): TGTGCCAGCAGCGCAGGCGGGACAGGGGATTCTCCCCTCCACTTT. Translated: CASSAGGTGDSPLHF.

The gene calls are TRBV11-1 and TRBJ2-5; a weak D match, TRBD2 (6 bases). The germline gives CDR1 SGHAT, CDR2 FQDESV (reference sequence). Deletions cut 5 bases from V and 2 bases from J, with 18 bases between. CDR3 length: 16 residues. The chain's CDR3 is CASSPFLRDLQETQYF. The CDR3 DNA sequence: TGTGCCAGCAGCCCTTTTCTCCGGGACTTACAAGAGACCCAGTACTTC.

In this sample, this clonotype is medium-sized (0.01 to 0.1%). The genes are TRBV9 and TRBJ2-1; D is unclear. CDR3 size: 11 residues. The germline V gene encodes CDR1 SGDLS and CDR2 YYNGEE. Trimming took off 1 base at V and 9 bases at J, with 5 bases between the two ends. CDR3 in DNA: TGTGCCAGCAGCGTAACGGGTGAGCAGTTCTTC. This sequence encodes CASSVTGEQFF.

With respect to this clonotype: It may be a read error: a sequence one base away is much more abundant. The V and J genes are TRBV27 and TRBJ2-7, with D tentatively TRBD1 (6 bases). The CDR3 contains 15 residues. V was clipped by 1 base and J by 0 bases, with 10 bases between them. Germline CDR1 and CDR2: MNHEY and SMNVEV (reference sequence). CDR3 coding DNA: TGTGCCAGCAGTTTATATGCAGGGGACTCCTACGAGCAGTACTTC. Translated: CASSLYAGDSYEQYF.

In its sample, this clonotype was seen many times. The chain has TRBV24-1 and TRBJ2-1, with 8 bases fitting TRBD2. Germline V gene sequence: CDR1 KGHDR, CDR2 SFDVKD. This CDR3 region has 12 residues. After removal of 9 bases from V and 10 bases from J, the junction contained 7 bases not matched to a gene. CDR3 nucleotide sequence: TGTGCCACCTCTCTTTCGGGAGGGGAGCAGTTCTTC. This encodes CATSLSGGEQFF.

The count of this clonotype is one. The junction differs from germline at one of its ends, possibly a read error. The chain combines TRBV11-1 with TRBJ2-7; 8 positions agree with TRBD1. CDR3 length: 14 amino acids. In germline, CDR1 is SGHAT, CDR2 FQDESV (reference sequence). The CDR3 loop is CASSGTGGLYERYF. CDR3 coding DNA: TGTGCCAGCAGCGGCACAGGGGGGCTTTACGAGCGGTACTTC.

Concerning this clonotype: The limits of the CDR3 on the DNA are not certain, so only TCRdb's listed CDR3 is given. The gene calls are TRBV7-2 and TRBJ2-7. 19 amino acids form the CDR3, both terminal residues included. Germline V gives CDR1 SGHTA, CDR2 FQGNSA. This CDR3 reads CASSFYICSARADSYEQYF.

This clonotype was seen many times. The rearrangement links TRBV4-3 to TRBJ1-5; no firm D call. V shed 0 bases and J shed 7 bases, with 7 bases lying between them. From germline, CDR1 is LGHNA and CDR2 YSLEER. This CDR3 has 13 residues. The CDR3 nucleotides are TGCGCCAGCAGCCAAGATTCCTACCAGCCCCAGCATTTT. Amino acids: CASSQDSYQPQHF.